The rows below give T cell receptor beta chains drawn from one sample of a study of T cell changes during pregnancy in multiple sclerosis. Libraries were prepared by immunoSEQ multiplex PCR; TCRdb keeps only in-frame clonotypes and omits some of them. The table records fewer than 90,000 clones, about 93% of them present only once. The specimen comprised peripheral blood, sampled in the first trimester of pregnancy. These receptors were obtained from a female donor with multiple sclerosis, enrolled in a pregnancy study. Each CDR3 is given with its conserved first and last residue. The order of the fields is D gene, J gene, clone size, V gene, CDR3 DNA, CDR3 protein. D genes are given only for firm matches. Size values are once, few and many counts, or a class for expanded clones, and some rows have none.

>TRBD1|TRBJ1-6|-|TRBV2
TGTGCCAGCAAACCACTGGGACAGATTGGATATTCACCCCTCCACTTT
CASKPLGQIGYSPLHF
>-|TRBJ2-2|-|TRBV28
TGTGCCAGCAGTTTAACGGGAGTGGAGCTGTTTTTT
CASSLTGVELFF
>-|TRBJ1-1|-|TRBV19
TGTGCCAGTAGTATAGTTCGGGGTAGGTTGAACACTGAAGCTTTCTTT
CASSIVRGRLNTEAFF
>TRBD1|TRBJ2-7|-|TRBV11-2
TGTGCCAGCAGCCTTGGGACAGGGGATTTAGACGAGCAGTACTTC
CASSLGTGDLDEQYF
>-|TRBJ2-1|-|TRBV2
TGTGCCAGCCGAGAGGGGGTCACGCAGTTCTTC
CASREGVTQFF
>TRBD1|TRBJ1-1|-|TRBV19
TGTGCCAGTAGTCTTCGGGGACAGGGTGTTTTTGTGAACACTGAAGCTTTCTTT
CASSLRGQGVFVNTEAFF
>TRBD1|TRBJ2-7|-|TRBV19
TGTGCCAGTAGTGTCGGTGTGGGACAGGGTAACTACGAGCAGTACTTC
CASSVGVGQGNYEQYF
>TRBD1|TRBJ2-3|-|TRBV4-3
TGCGCCAGCAGCCAAGACGGGACAGGGGCTTCAGATACGCAGTATTTT
CASSQDGTGASDTQYF
>TRBD2|TRBJ2-1|-|TRBV7-8
TGTGCCAGCAGTCCCGCGGCTGGTGCTAGCGGGAGGACTAATGAGCAGTTCTTC
CASSPAAGASGRTNEQFF
>-|TRBJ2-7|-|TRBV28
TGTGCCAGCGGCTTCAACTACGAGCAGTACTTC
CASGFNYEQYF
>TRBD1|TRBJ1-1|-|TRBV27
TGTGCCAGCAGTTGGGACAGGGTCACTGAAGCTTTCTTT
CASSWDRVTEAFF
>-|TRBJ2-5|-|TRBV9
TGTGCCAGCAGCACCGGGGACAGCCGGGGAGGAGAGACCCAGTACTTC
CASSTGDSRGGETQYF
>TRBD2|TRBJ2-2|-|TRBV4-1
TGCGCCAGCAGCCACAGCGGGAGGCCGAGAACCGGGGAGCTGTTTTTT
CASSHSGRPRTGELFF
>TRBD1|TRBJ2-3|-|TRBV7-9
TGTGCCAGCAGCTTTCCCCGGGACAGGGGGATGACAGATACGCAGTATTTT
CASSFPRDRGMTDTQYF
>-|TRBJ2-3|-|TRBV29-1
TGCAGCGGCGTAAAGGGACTTGTCACAGATACGCAGTATTTT
CSGVKGLVTDTQYF
>TRBD2|TRBJ2-3|-|TRBV2
TGTGCCAGCCGACTAGCGGGAGCGTCAGATACGCAGTATTTT
CASRLAGASDTQYF
>-|TRBJ2-7|-|TRBV29-1
TGCAGCGTGACCGCGCGGTCAACCGGCTACGAGCAGTACTTC
CSVTARSTGYEQYF
>TRBD1|TRBJ1-3|-|TRBV4-1
TGCGCCAGCAGTCATCGGCAGGGGGCTTCCTCTGGAAACACCATATATTTT
CASSHRQGASSGNTIYF
>-|TRBJ2-7|-|TRBV29-1
TGCAGCTATACCGGGACAATCCTTTACGAGCAGTACTTC
CSYTGTILYEQYF
>-|TRBJ2-1|-|TRBV9
TGTGCCAGCAGCGTAGGCAGGGAATCCTACAATGAGCAGTTCTTC
CASSVGRESYNEQFF
>-|TRBJ1-1|few|TRBV4-2
TGTGCCAGCTCTCAGACAGGGAACACTGAAGCTTTCTTT
CASSQTGNTEAFF
>-|TRBJ2-7|-|TRBV21-1
TGTGCCAGCAGCAAGATGGGAGGACGAGAGTTCTACGAGCAGTACTTC
CASSKMGGREFYEQYF
>-|TRBJ2-7|-|TRBV7-9
TGTGCCAGCAGCGAGATGCACAGCTCCTACGAGCAGTACTTC
CASSEMHSSYEQYF
>-|TRBJ1-4|-|TRBV28
TGTGCCAGCAGTTTATCAGGCAGTGGGACTAATGAAAAACTGTTTTTT
CASSLSGSGTNEKLFF
>-|TRBJ2-7|-|TRBV28
TGTGCCAGCAGTTTCTCCGGAGGGAGGTACGAGCAGTACTTC
CASSFSGGRYEQYF
>-|TRBJ2-1|-|TRBV7-8
TGTGCCAGCAGCTACAGGGACCCCTACAATGAGCAGTTCTTC
CASSYRDPYNEQFF
>-|TRBJ1-5|-|TRBV27
TGTGCCAGCAGTTTACGAGGGTTCAAACAGCCCCAGCATTTT
CASSLRGFKQPQHF
>TRBD2|TRBJ2-1|-|TRBV11-3
TGTGCCAGCAGCCCTGGCGGGAGGGAGTTCTCTTCCTACAATGAGCAGTTCTTC
CASSPGGREFSSYNEQFF
>-|TRBJ1-5|-|TRBV30
TGTGCCTGGAGTAGCGGGGATTATCAGCCCCAGCATTTT
CAWSSGDYQPQHF
>-|TRBJ2-1|-|TRBV19
TGTGCCAGTAGTTGGGCGGGACCCCTCTTTGGTGAGCAGTTCTTC
CASSWAGPLFGEQFF
>TRBD1|TRBJ1-2|-|TRBV10-3
TGTGCCATCAGTGACCATACGTGGACAGGGAACTGGCATGGCTACACCTTC
CAISDHTWTGNWHGYTF
>-|TRBJ1-2|-|TRBV19
TGTGCCAGTAGTATAGCCCCGACAGCCTTCAACTATGGCTACACCTTC
CASSIAPTAFNYGYTF
>TRBD1|TRBJ1-1|few|TRBV19
TGTGCCAGTAGCCTCGGGACAGGTCTGAACACTGAAGCTTTCTTT
CASSLGTGLNTEAFF
>-|TRBJ1-5|few|TRBV10-1
TGCGCCAGCAGTGCAGGGATTCAGCAGCCCCAGCATTTT
CASSAGIQQPQHF
>TRBD2|TRBJ2-3|once|TRBV9
TGTGCCAGCAGCGTAGGCGGGGGGGCCCCAGGAGATACGCAGTATTTT
CASSVGGGAPGDTQYF
>TRBD1|TRBJ1-1|few|TRBV30
TGTGCCTGGGTACCAGGGGGCGCCACTCTGTTGGAAGCTTTCTTT
CAWVPGGATLLEAFF
>-|TRBJ1-3|-|TRBV9
TGTGCCAGCAGCGTATCCGGGTCTCTCTCTGGAAACACCATATATTTT
CASSVSGSLSGNTIYF
>TRBD1|TRBJ2-2|-|TRBV18
TGTGCCAGCTCACCAGCGACAGGGGGCACCGGGGAGCTGTTTTTT
CASSPATGGTGELFF
>TRBD1|TRBJ1-1|-|TRBV7-9
TGTGCCAGCAGCTATGGACAGGGAAATGGAGACACTGAAGCTTTCTTT
CASSYGQGNGDTEAFF
>-|TRBJ1-5|-|TRBV6-1
TGTGCCGGAGGTGGAGGCCAGCCCCAGCATTTT
CAGGGGQPQHF
>-|TRBJ2-2|-|TRBV7-6
TGTGCCAGCAGCTTGGTACCGGGCGGGGAGCTGTTTTTT
CASSLVPGGELFF
>-|TRBJ1-2|-|TRBV1
TGCACCAGCAGCCAAGCCCATCCAGGGGGCTATGGCTACACCTTC
CTSSQAHPGGYGYTF
>-|TRBJ2-2|-|TRBV30
TGTGCCTGGAGTCCCGGGAGAGGTTCCGGGGAGCTGTTTTTT
CAWSPGRGSGELFF
>TRBD1|TRBJ1-4|-|TRBV7-9
TGTGCCAGCAGCTTCCGGACAGGGCGAGGTGAAAAACTGTTTTTT
CASSFRTGRGEKLFF
>-|TRBJ1-5|-|TRBV28
TGTGCCACCAAGATTCCTTGGGGGGGGCGCGAGCCCCAGCATTTT
CATKIPWGGREPQHF
>TRBD1|TRBJ2-7|once|TRBV10-3
TGTGCCATCAGTCAGGTGGACAGGGCTACCTACGAGCAGTACTTC
CAISQVDRATYEQYF
>-|TRBJ1-3|-|TRBV4-3
TGCGCCAGCAGCCAAGGCGCGGGAGGCGGAAACACCATATATTTT
CASSQGAGGGNTIYF
>-|TRBJ1-1|-|TRBV4-1
TGCGCCAGCAGCCCCGACGCCCTGGGGCTCCTAGAAGCTTTCTTT
CASSPDALGLLEAFF
>TRBD1|TRBJ1-1|-|TRBV5-4
TGTGCCAGCAGCTACCGGGACAGGGACACTGAAGCTTTCTTT
CASSYRDRDTEAFF